The T cell receptor (beta chain) under discussion was sequenced for a study of T cells in Graves' hyperthyroidism and ophthalmopathy. Study as a whole: Before treatment of any kind, peripheral blood was taken at initial diagnosis.

What was amplified from RNA transcripts were TCR beta CDR3 regions. An initial round of RT-PCR targeting the TCR CDR3 relied on the HTBI primer set. One entry per CDR3 protein, called by TCRdb with MiXCR from the multiplex PCR reads. Of hundreds of thousands of distinct CDR3 sequences in the sample, around 39% were seen once. The CDR3 has 18 residues. Germline assignment: CDR1 SGDLS and CDR2 YYNGEE. Trimming took 3 bases from V and 8 from J, leaving 27 bases between them. Hyperthyroidism, newly diagnosed and lasting under 2 months, affected patients aged 18 to 65. Lactation, pregnancy, other autoimmune disease or uncontrolled infection excluded patients. Out of around 10 ml of fresh peripheral blood came the PBMCs.

This TCR came from a man between 18 and 29 years old with Graves' hyperthyroidism. The V and J genes are TRBV9 and TRBJ1-3; D may be TRBD1 (6 bases). The source material was blood. CDR3: CASSGGGSTGRFHDTIYF. Here the CDR3 DNA reads TGTGCCAGCAGCGGAGGGGGATCGACCGGGCGATTCCACGACACCATATATTTT.